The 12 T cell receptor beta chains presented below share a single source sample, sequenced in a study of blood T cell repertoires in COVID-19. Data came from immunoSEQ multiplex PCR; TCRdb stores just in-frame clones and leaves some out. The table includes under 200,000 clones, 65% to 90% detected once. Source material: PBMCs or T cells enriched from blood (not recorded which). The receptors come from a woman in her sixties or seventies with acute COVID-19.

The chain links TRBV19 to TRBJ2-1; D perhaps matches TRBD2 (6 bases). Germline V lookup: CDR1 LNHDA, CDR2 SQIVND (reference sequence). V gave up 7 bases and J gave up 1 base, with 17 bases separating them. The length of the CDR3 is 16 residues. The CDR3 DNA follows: TGTGCCAGTAAACGCCTCCCGGCGGGGTCCTACAATGAGCAGTTCTTC. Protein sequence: CASKRLPAGSYNEQFF. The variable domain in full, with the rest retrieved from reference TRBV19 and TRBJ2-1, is DGGITQSPKYLFRKEGQNVTLSCEQNLNHDAMYWYRQDPGQGLRLIYYSQIVNDFQKGDIAEGYSVSREKKESFPLTVTSAQKNPTAFYLCASKRLPAGSYNEQFFGPGTRLTVL.

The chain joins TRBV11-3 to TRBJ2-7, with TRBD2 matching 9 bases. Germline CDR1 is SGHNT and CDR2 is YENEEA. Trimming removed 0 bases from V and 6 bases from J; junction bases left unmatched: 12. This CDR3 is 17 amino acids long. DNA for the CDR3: TGTGCCAGCAGCTTAGAAAACGGCGGGAGGGCCAGTGGCGAGCAGTACTTC. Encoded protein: CASSLENGGRASGEQYF.

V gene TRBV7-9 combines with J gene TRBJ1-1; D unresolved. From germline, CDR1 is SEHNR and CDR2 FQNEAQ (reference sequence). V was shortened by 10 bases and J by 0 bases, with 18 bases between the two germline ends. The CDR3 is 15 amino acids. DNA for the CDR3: TGTGCCACCGTACCCAATATCGAGTTGAACACTGAAGCTTTCTTT. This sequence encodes CATVPNIELNTEAFF.

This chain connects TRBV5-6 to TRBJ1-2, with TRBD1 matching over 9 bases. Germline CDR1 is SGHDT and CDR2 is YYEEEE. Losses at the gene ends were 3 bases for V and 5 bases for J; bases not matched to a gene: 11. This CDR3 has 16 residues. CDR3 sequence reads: CASSSPRDRAEYGYTF. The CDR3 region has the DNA TGTGCCAGCAGCTCACCCAGGGACAGGGCGGAATATGGCTACACCTTC. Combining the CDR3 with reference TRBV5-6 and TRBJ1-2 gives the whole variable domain DAGVTQSPTHLIKTRGQQVTLRCSPKSGHDTVSWYQQALGQGPQFIFQYYEEEERQRGNFPDRFSGHQFPNYSSELNVNALLLGDSALYLCASSSPRDRAEYGYTFGSGTRLTVV.

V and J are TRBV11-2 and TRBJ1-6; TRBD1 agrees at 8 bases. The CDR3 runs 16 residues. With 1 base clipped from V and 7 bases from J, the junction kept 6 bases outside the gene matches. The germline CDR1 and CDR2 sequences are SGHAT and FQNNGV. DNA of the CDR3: TGTGCCAGCAGCTTAGTGGCAGGGGGCCCCAATTCACCCCTCCACTTT. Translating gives CASSLVAGGPNSPLHF.

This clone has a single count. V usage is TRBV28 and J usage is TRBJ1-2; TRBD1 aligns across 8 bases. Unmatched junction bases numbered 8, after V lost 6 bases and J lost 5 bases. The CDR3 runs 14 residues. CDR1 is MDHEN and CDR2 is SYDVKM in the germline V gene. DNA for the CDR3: TGTGCCAGCAGACCGGGACAGGAGATTTATGGCTACACCTTC. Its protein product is CASRPGQEIYGYTF.

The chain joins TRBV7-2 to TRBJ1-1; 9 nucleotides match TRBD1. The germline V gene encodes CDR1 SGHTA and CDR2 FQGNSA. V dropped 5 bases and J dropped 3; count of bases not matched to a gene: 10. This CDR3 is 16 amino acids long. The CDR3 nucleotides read TGTGCCAGCAGCCGCAAGACGGGACAGGGTGACACTGAAGCTTTCTTT. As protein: CASSRKTGQGDTEAFF.

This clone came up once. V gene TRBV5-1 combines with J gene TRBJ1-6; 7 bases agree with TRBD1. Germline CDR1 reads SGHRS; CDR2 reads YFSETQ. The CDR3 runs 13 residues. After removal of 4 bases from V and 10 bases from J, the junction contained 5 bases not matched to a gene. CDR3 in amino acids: CASSKGAQSPLHF. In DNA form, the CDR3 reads TGCGCCAGCAGCAAGGGGGCTCAGTCACCCCTCCACTTT. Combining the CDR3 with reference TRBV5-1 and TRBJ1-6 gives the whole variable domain KAGVTQTPRYLIKTRGQQVTLSCSPISGHRSVSWYQQTPGQGLQFLFEYFSETQRNKGNFPGRFSGRQFSNSRSEMNVSTLELGDSALYLCASSKGAQSPLHFGNGTRLTVT.

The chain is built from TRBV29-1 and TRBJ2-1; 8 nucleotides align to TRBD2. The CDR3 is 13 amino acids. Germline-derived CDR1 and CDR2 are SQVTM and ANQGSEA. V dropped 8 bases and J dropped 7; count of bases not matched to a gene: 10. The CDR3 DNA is TGCAGCTTCCGGGGACTAGTAGGAAATGAGCAGTTCTTC. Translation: CSFRGLVGNEQFF.

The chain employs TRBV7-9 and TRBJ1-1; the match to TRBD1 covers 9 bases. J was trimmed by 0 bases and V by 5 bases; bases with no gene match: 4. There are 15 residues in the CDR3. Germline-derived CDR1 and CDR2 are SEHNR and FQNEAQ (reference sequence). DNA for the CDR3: TGTGCCAGCAGCCCCAGGACAGGGGTGAACACTGAAGCTTTCTTT. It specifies CASSPRTGVNTEAFF.

CDR3 in DNA: TGTGCCAGGGACGGCGGGATGGTGAGGACTGAAGCTTTCTTT. It specifies CARDGGMVRTEAFF. The chain carries TRBV6-5 and TRBJ1-1; no clear D. Germline CDR1 is MNHEY and CDR2 is SVGAGI. Trimming shortened V by 9 bases and J by 5 bases, and 19 bases separated the two germline ends. The length of the CDR3 is 14 residues.

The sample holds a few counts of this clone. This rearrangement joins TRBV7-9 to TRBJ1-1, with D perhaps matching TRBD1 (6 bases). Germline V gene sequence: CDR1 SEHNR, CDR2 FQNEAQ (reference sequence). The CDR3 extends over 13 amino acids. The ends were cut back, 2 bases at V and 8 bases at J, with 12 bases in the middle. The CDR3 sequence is CASSLLSGGEAFF. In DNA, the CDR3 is TGTGCCAGCAGCTTATTGAGCGGGGGCGAAGCTTTCTTT.